This entry features one T cell receptor beta chain sequence. As yet, its antigen is unknown. CDR3 length: 19 amino acids. V shed 1 base and J 0 bases; nucleotides not matched to a gene: 10. Germline CDR1 LGHDT, CDR2 YNNKEL (reference sequence). This record belongs to a study of blood T cells in healthy people across ages. General study findings and limits: Investigators treated diversity estimates from one million T cells as underestimates.

A second PCR of about 7 to 11 cycles used a sample-barcoded 5' primer and a J-beta primer mix. Each CDR3 protein gets one entry after TCRdb re-called the 5' RACE reads with MiXCR. This sample has hundreds of thousands of distinct CDR3 sequences, with nearly 25% found just once. The same specimen was also included in a second study, on T cells of mothers and their children.

The clonotype originates from a boy between 10 and 17 years old in good health. The chain combines TRBV3-1 with TRBJ2-7; 12 bases match TRBD2. Sequencing was carried out using blood. The CDR3 nucleotides read TGTGCCAGCAGCCAAGCGGGACTAGCGGGTTTTCCCCACTCCTACGAGCAGTACTTC. This encodes CASSQAGLAGFPHSYEQYF.